The 9 T cell receptor beta chains in this list originate from one sample, sequenced in a study of shared clonotypes between healthy human individuals. Using immunoSEQ multiplex PCR, the repertoire was profiled, and TCRdb retains in-frame clones only, with some absent. Of about 640,000 clones listed, roughly 70% are singletons. Source material: memory CD4+ T cells sorted from blood. Subset of the sample: CD45RA-negative fraction. The origin of the receptors is a woman aged 25 to 39 in good health.

This clone was picked up a small number of times. This chain connects TRBV14 to TRBJ1-3, with D possibly TRBD1 on 5 matching bases. The V gene's germline CDR1 is SGHDN and CDR2 FVKESK. The V end was cut by 4 bases, the J end by 8 bases, with 12 bases between. CDR3 size: 13 residues. CDR3 nucleotide sequence: TGTGCCAGCAGCCGACAGATGGAGGACACCATATATTTT. This encodes CASSRQMEDTIYF.

This clone has ten or more counts. V is TRBV7-8 and J is TRBJ2-7, with D possibly matching TRBD1 (6 bases). Trimming cost V 6 bases and J 7 bases, with 19 bases left between them. Germline CDR1 SGHVS, CDR2 FQNEAQ. The CDR3 sequence is 14 residues long. The CDR3 DNA sequence: TGTGCCAGCAGTCGGGCGACAGGTGGAACGGAGCAGTACTTC. Translating gives CASSRATGGTEQYF.

The table lists this clone with a few counts. This chain uses TRBV5-1 with TRBJ2-5; either TRBD1 or TRBD2 may supply D (6 bases each). This CDR3 spans 14 amino acids. V was clipped by 4 bases and J by 4 bases, with 14 bases between them. Germline-derived CDR1 and CDR2 are SGHRS and YFSETQ. The CDR3 DNA reads as TGCGCCAGCAGCACGGGGGCCACCCCAGAGACCCAGTACTTC. As protein: CASSTGATPETQYF.

V is TRBV5-1 and J is TRBJ2-2; possibly TRBD1 or TRBD2 for D (5 bases each). CDR3 length equals 16 residues. The V gene lost 2 bases and the J gene lost 0 bases, with 11 bases spanning the gap. CDR1 and CDR2 (germline): SGHRS, YFSETQ. In DNA, the CDR3 is TGCGCCAGCAGCTTCCCAGGGACCCCGAACACCGGGGAGCTGTTTTTT. It codes for CASSFPGTPNTGELFF.

V gene TRBV19 combines with J gene TRBJ1-2; the D is unclear. V was clipped by 0 bases and J by 4 bases, with 9 bases between them. Germline CDR1 LNHDA, CDR2 SQIVND (reference sequence). The CDR3 covers 14 residues. CDR3 protein: CASSIDRALYGYTF. The CDR3 coding sequence is TGTGCCAGTAGTATAGATCGAGCCCTCTATGGCTACACCTTC.

The chain has TRBV28 and TRBJ2-1; D might be TRBD1 (6 bases). The V and J ends lost 2 bases and 7 bases respectively, with 12 bases between them. Germline lookup yields CDR1 MDHEN and CDR2 SYDVKM. The CDR3 spans 14 residues. The CDR3 is CASSLRHRDNEQFF. In DNA form, the CDR3 reads TGTGCCAGCAGTTTACGGCACAGGGATAATGAGCAGTTCTTC.

This clone was seen only once. The V call is TRBV27, the J call TRBJ2-2; TRBD1 aligns across 10 bases. J gave up 1 base and V 4 bases, and 6 bases lay outside the gene matches. CDR1 is MNHEY, CDR2 SMNVEV, per germline (reference sequence). CDR3 length: 17 residues. The CDR3 reads CASSWGQGNLNTGELFF. The CDR3 bases are TGTGCCAGCAGTTGGGGACAGGGGAATTTGAACACCGGGGAGCTGTTTTTT.

The rearrangement uses TRBV29-1 and TRBJ2-7; no reliable D call. From germline, CDR1 is SQVTM and CDR2 ANQGSEA. There are 11 residues in the CDR3. V was pared by 5 bases and J by 5 bases, with 10 bases between. The CDR3 loop reads CSVQVWDEQYF. For the CDR3, the DNA is TGCAGCGTTCAAGTGTGGGACGAGCAGTACTTC.

The table lists this clone with a count of one. The chain links TRBV28 to TRBJ2-4; 7 bases fit TRBD1. V dropped 4 bases and J dropped 6; count of bases not matched to a gene: 12. This CDR3 comprises 16 residues. Germline CDR1 MDHEN, CDR2 SYDVKM. The DNA of the CDR3 is TGTGCCAGCAGTTCCCCCGTGACAGGGTCCCTAAACATTCAGTACTTC. This encodes CASSSPVTGSLNIQYF.